This TCR beta chain was recovered during a study of post-analysis software for immune sequencing data. The sample holds one count of this clonotype. Its antigen is currently unknown. Regarding the study as a whole: Comparison of patients with controls showed five or six TRBV segments more frequent in patients, TRBV5-6, TRBV5-1 and TRBV20-1 among them.

The library was made from cDNA and included unique molecular identifiers. MiXCR, applied by TCRdb to the PCR reads, yields one record per CDR3 protein. The repertoire holds 750,000 to 950,000 distinct CDR3 sequences, with approximately 53% as singletons. The V gene lost 5 bases and the J gene lost 1 base, with 11 bases spanning the gap. From germline, CDR1 is DFQATT and CDR2 SNEGSKA (reference sequence). The CDR3 is 13 residues long. Input material: blood. The gene calls are TRBV20-1 and TRBJ1-2; D is uncertain. This sequence originates from a girl aged 5 to 17 with multiple sclerosis. The CDR3 sequence is CSALSWINYGYTF. The CDR3 DNA is TGCAGTGCTTTATCCTGGATTAACTATGGCTACACCTTC.